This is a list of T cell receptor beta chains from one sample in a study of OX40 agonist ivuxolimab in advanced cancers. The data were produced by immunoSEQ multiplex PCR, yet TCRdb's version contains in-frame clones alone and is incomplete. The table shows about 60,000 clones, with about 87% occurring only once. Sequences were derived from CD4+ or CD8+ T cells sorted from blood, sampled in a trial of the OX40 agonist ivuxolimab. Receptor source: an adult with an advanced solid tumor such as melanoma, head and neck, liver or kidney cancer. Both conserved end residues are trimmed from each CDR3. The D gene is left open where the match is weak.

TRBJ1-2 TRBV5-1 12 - ASSSSTGNYGYT
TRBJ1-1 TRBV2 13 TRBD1 ASIIQGALNTEAF
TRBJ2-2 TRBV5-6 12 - ASSIGPPTGELF
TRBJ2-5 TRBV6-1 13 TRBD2 ASSSGTSKGETQY
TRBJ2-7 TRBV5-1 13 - ASSSRDGSSYEQY
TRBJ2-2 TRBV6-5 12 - ASSPRAIPGELF
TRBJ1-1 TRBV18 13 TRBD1 ASSLGQGATTEAF
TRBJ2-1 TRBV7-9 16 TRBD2 ASSKPTSGRSPTDEQF
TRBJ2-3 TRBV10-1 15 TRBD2 ASSESGLAGRGDTQY
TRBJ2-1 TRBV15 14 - ATSRDQGTSYNEQF
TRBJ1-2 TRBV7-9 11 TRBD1 ASSLVGTDGYT
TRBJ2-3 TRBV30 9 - AWNHLATQY
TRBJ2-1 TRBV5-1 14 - ASRASSRGSYNEQF
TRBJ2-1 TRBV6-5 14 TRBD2 ASSYVAGVEDNEQF
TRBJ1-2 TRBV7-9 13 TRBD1 ASSPDRQGINGYT
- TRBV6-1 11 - ASSLRDSYEQY
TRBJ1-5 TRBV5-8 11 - ASRGVWDRPQH
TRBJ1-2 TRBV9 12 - ASTPWPPSYGYT
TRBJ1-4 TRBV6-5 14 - ASSYGGPLRGEKLF
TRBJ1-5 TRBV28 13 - ASSRSGGSNQPQH
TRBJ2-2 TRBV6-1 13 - ASGSGNANTGELF
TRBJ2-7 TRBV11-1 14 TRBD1 ASSGTRDRGAYEQY
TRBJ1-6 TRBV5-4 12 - ASRVERPNSPLH
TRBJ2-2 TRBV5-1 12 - ASSLDGDTGELF
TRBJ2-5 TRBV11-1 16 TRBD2 ASSLMRLGLAGLGAQY
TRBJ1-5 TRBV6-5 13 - ASSKLFGAREPQH
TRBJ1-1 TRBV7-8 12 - ASSLDRLGTEAF
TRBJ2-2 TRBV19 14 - ASSVSPDGGTGELF
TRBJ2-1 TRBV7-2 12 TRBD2 ASSFPSGRNEQF
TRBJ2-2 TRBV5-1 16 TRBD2 ASSLGLGTSGRTGELF
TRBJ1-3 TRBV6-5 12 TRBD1 ASSSTGTENTIY
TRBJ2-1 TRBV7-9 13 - ASSPRQLSYNEQF
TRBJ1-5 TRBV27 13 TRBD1 ASSSAGTVNQPQH
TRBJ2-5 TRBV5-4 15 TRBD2 ASSQEGMAGLYETQY
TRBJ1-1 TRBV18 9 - ASSPNTEAF
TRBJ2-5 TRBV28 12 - ASLSGGYQETQY
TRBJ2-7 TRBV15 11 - ATSRDLGYEQY
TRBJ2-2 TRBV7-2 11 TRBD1 ASSSGQVGELF
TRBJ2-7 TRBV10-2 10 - ASGPLSFEQY
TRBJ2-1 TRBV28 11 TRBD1 ASRNPGGNEQF
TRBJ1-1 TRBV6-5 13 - ASSYSSNMNTEAF
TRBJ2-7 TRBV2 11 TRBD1 ATGQGHSYEQY
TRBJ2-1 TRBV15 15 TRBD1 ATSRAVQGAGHNEQF
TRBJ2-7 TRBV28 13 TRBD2 ASRPVAGGVGEQY
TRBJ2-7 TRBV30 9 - AWNAGLEQY